Shown below are 9 T cell receptor beta chains from a single sample sequenced in a study of response to subunit inactivated influenza vaccine. Via MiXCR, TCRdb re-called the RT-PCR reads, giving one row per CDR3 protein. The table lists 700,000 to 800,000 distinct CDR3 sequences, approximately 18% of them singletons, with 11% in the top ten. The specimen was PBMCs from blood, collected about 5 days after vaccination. Receptor source: a man in his fifties who received an inactivated influenza vaccine.

The CDR3 is CASFKTGSTDTQYF. CDR3 DNA sequence: TGTGCCAGCTTTAAGACAGGGAGCACAGATACGCAGTATTTT. J is TRBJ2-3 and V is TRBV28; 7 bases are a match to TRBD1. The germline CDR1 and CDR2 sequences are MDHEN and SYDVKM. Trimming at V came to 8 bases and at J to 0 bases, leaving 5 bases not matched to a gene. This CDR3 contains 14 residues.

In this sample, this clonotype turned up a few times. The chain links TRBV4-3 to TRBJ1-6, with a weak D call TRBD1 (5 bases). The CDR3 sequence is 15 residues long. The V gene lost 1 base and the J gene lost 8 bases, with 12 bases spanning the gap. The germline V gene has CDR1 LGHNA and CDR2 YSLEER. CDR3 region: CASSQGVGEHSPLHF. The CDR3 nucleotides are TGCGCCAGCAGCCAAGGAGTAGGGGAGCATTCACCCCTCCACTTT.

This clonotype was seen a few times. The chain employs TRBV11-2 and TRBJ1-6; TRBD1 is a possible D gene (6 bases). Germline lookup yields CDR1 SGHAT and CDR2 FQNNGV. This CDR3 spans 14 amino acids. Between the trimmed V and J ends, which lost 5 bases and 13 bases, there was a span of 18 bases. The CDR3 nucleotides are TGTGCCAGCAGCGAACGGACAGCGGGTGTGCCCCTCCACTTT. It specifies CASSERTAGVPLHF. Complete variable domain (other parts from reference TRBV11-2 and TRBJ1-6): EAGVAQSPRYKIIEKRQSVAFWCNPISGHATLYWYQQILGQGPKLLIQFQNNGVVDDSQLPKDRFSAERLKGVDSTLKIQPAKLEDSAVYLCASSERTAGVPLHFGNGTRLTVT.

The chain combines TRBV7-2 with TRBJ2-7, with D perhaps TRBD1 or TRBD2 (5 bases each). This CDR3 has 14 residues. In germline, CDR1 is SGHTA, CDR2 FQGNSA. Between the trimmed V and J ends, which lost 9 bases and 0 bases, there was a span of 15 bases. CDR3 nucleotide sequence: TGTGCCAGTATGACCGGGACCTCCTCCTACGAGCAGTACTTC. Encoded protein: CASMTGTSSYEQYF.

Details on this clonotype: This clone may be a read error of a much larger clone one base away. V and J are TRBV10-3 and TRBJ2-7; D is unclear. V gave up 0 bases and J gave up 6 bases, with 3 bases separating them. CDR3 length equals 11 residues. Germline values: CDR1 ENHRY, CDR2 SYGVKD. CDR3 loop: CAISESAEQYF. Here the CDR3 DNA reads TGTGCCATCAGTGAGTCGGCCGAGCAGTACTTC.

Remarks on this clonotype: One junction end disagrees with the germline gene, perhaps due to a read error. The chain combines TRBV20-1 with TRBJ2-5; 15 nucleotides line up with TRBD2. The CDR3 has 15 amino acids. The germline gives CDR1 DFQATT, CDR2 SNEGSKA (reference sequence). CDR3: CSAPGLAGGQRTKYF. DNA of the CDR3: TGCAGTGCTCCCGGACTAGCGGGAGGGCAGCGGACCAAGTACTTC.

The chain links TRBV7-2 to TRBJ2-1, with 9 bases identical to TRBD2. The ends lost 3 bases at V and 1 base at J; junction bases unmatched: 4. This CDR3 spans 16 amino acids. Germline V CDR1 and CDR2: SGHTA, FQGNSA. CDR3 in amino acids: CASSFLAGESYNEQFF. CDR3 DNA sequence: TGTGCCAGCAGCTTCTTAGCGGGAGAGTCCTACAATGAGCAGTTCTTC.

This clonotype showed up just a few times. The gene calls are TRBV4-2 and TRBJ1-3, with D possibly being TRBD1 (6 bases). In germline, CDR1 is LGHNA, CDR2 YNFKEQ. This CDR3 comprises 15 residues. Deletions cut 2 bases from V and 1 base from J, with 9 bases between. DNA of the CDR3: TGTGCCAGCAGCCAACCGGGGGCATCTGGAAACACCATATATTTT. It is translated as CASSQPGASGNTIYF.

This clonotype was observed a handful of times. The chain links TRBV5-1 to TRBJ2-1; unclear D gene. Per the germline V gene, CDR1 is SGHRS and CDR2 is YFSETQ. The CDR3 has 14 amino acids. Trimming took 7 bases from V and 5 from J, leaving 16 bases between them. The CDR3: CASAGSPANNEQFF. CDR3 DNA: TGCGCCAGCGCCGGTAGTCCAGCAAACAATGAGCAGTTCTTC.